Below are 4 T cell receptor beta chains sequenced from a single sample in a study of blood T cell repertoires in COVID-19. Some clones are missing from TCRdb's copy, which holds only in-frame ones; the method was immunoSEQ multiplex PCR. Of roughly 75,000 clones in the sample, more than 85% were seen once. Sequenced sample: peripheral blood. The receptors were sampled from a man aged 55 to 70 with acute or convalescent COVID-19.

This clone was counted only a few times. The chain has TRBV24-1 and TRBJ2-2; D remains unclear. V was cut by 4 bases and J by 13 bases, with 15 bases left in between. Germline loops: CDR1 KGHDR, CDR2 SFDVKD. The CDR3 has 13 residues. CDR3 residues: CATSEEAGLRLFF. CDR3 in DNA: TGTGCCACCAGTGAAGAGGCCGGGTTGAGGCTGTTTTTT.

The chain is built from TRBV24-1 and TRBJ1-2; D possibly corresponds to TRBD1 (6 bases). Germline-derived CDR1 and CDR2 are KGHDR and SFDVKD. The CDR3 loop spans 13 amino acids. V lost 3 bases and J 8 bases, leaving 12 bases between the germline ends. The CDR3 reads CATSDAHREGYTF. The DNA of the CDR3 is TGTGCCACCAGTGATGCACACAGGGAAGGCTACACCTTC.

This chain uses TRBV3-1 (or the pseudogene TRBV3-2) with TRBJ2-2, with TRBD2 matching over 13 bases. Germline CDR1 reads LGHDT; CDR2 reads YNNKEL (reference sequence). The CDR3 spans 16 residues. V lost 10 bases to trimming and J lost 4 bases; unmatched junction nucleotides: 9. The CDR3 nucleotides are TGTGCCACTCGGACTAGCGGGGGTGCGGGCACCGGGGAGCTGTTTTTT. Translation: CATRTSGGAGTGELFF.

The gene calls are TRBV24-1 and TRBJ2-1; TRBD2 matches at 11 bases. The V and J ends lost 4 bases and 0 bases, in that order; junction bases with no gene match: 4. Germline CDR1 KGHDR, CDR2 SFDVKD. CDR3 length: 17 amino acids. CDR3 in DNA: TGTGCCACCAGTGACGGACTAGCGGGCCGCTCCTACAATGAGCAGTTCTTC. It encodes CATSDGLAGRSYNEQFF.